This record looks at one TCR beta chain sequence and its context. This clone appeared a few times. Its target antigen remains unknown. The input lacks base qualities; no much larger clone sits a single base away. The CDR3 covers 17 residues, taking in both the cysteine and the phenylalanine. Only CDR3 DNA remains: 51 bases, in frame from the first base. The germline V gene sets CDR1 to SGHTA and CDR2 to FQGNSA. The V end gives up 1 base and the J end 4 bases, leaving 5 bases in the junction not matched to a gene. The sample belongs to a study of beta chain features in type 1 diabetes (dated by TCRdb to between 2017 and 2018). In terms of the full investigation: Mean age, gender distribution, total cell number and subset yield were not different between patients and healthy donors. Across all samples, fewer than 130 million sorted cells were examined, and cell number per subset correlated strongly with RNA yield. In the study, TCRB repertoires of sorted circulating CD4+ T cell subsets from recently diagnosed type 1 diabetes patients were compared with those of matched healthy donors. Whereas all 30 or so donors provided naive and central memory subsets, regulatory and stem cell-like memory subsets were isolated from just 8 patients and roughly eight healthy donors.

From each donor, a single peripheral blood sample of 95 to 150 mL on average was drawn into heparinised tubes. Naive, central memory, regulatory and stem cell-like memory CD4+ T cells were sorted on a BD FACSAria II using a panel including CD45RO, CCR7, CD25, CD127, CD95 and CD27. Every sorted population had a purity above 95%. Right away, PBMCs were isolated by Lymphoprep density gradient centrifugation and were stained directly, with no culture step. So that batch effects would be minimized, each experiment stained and sorted samples in pairs, pairing one healthy donor with one patient. All of the isolated RNA was reverse transcribed with the High Capacity cDNA Reverse Transcription Kit, so expressed TCRB transcripts were sequenced. Deep immunoSEQ sequencing was performed on naive, central memory and regulatory T cell samples, with an average of approximately 3.9 million total reads per sample. Sorted cells were lysed in RLT buffer, and RNA was extracted using DNase-treated RNeasy Micro or Mini kits according to cell number. Each cell subset was processed separately to prevent cross-contamination, with patient and healthy donor samples processed together. Using the immunoSEQ multiplex PCR, TCRB sequences were amplified from cDNA into 87-bp fragments spanning the CDR3 region. Sequencing of the amplicons was performed on the Illumina HiSeq platform. On the study's bioinformatics: Synthetic template baselines were used to correct PCR bias computationally, reads within Hamming distance 2 were collapsed, and singletons that could not be merged were discarded. Reads were aligned against IMGT to assign V, D and J genes, CDR3 length and insertions or deletions at six rearrangement sites. Within each subset, clonotype counts were normalized to sorted cell number, after which true diversity and Gini coefficients were computed with the tcR R package. The overlap coefficient, calculated on TCRB nucleotide sequences, was used to measure repertoire sharing. Out-of-frame TCRB sequences from naive cells were analyzed as a proxy for the pre-selection repertoire. TCRdb carries this immuneACCESS record with in-frame sequences only. Its versions omit some clonotypes, under half of them owing to an unresolved V gene in the studies checked, with the rest unexplained. D and trimming were read from the DNA, whereas the V and J calls and clone size are those reported in that table. Within this sample are under 400,000 clones, with over 9.5% of them counted one time only. Jointly, the top ten make up around 0.0099% of the sample.

General findings and caveats noted by the study authors: Naive, central memory and regulatory TCRB repertoires appeared to be more alike among patients than among healthy donors. At VDJ recombination sites, patients with type 1 diabetes made fewer insertions and deleted more nucleotides, a pattern implying thymic rearrangement abnormalities. Because cDNA was sequenced instead of genomic DNA, activated cells with high expression could be over-represented, although the groups did not differ in activation or CD3 levels. PCR may preferentially amplify shorter templates, but because patient and control samples were amplified and corrected together, any resulting skew would affect both groups equally. Only small numbers of individuals were included in the HLA sub-analyses, which left unresolved whether HLA type had any influence on TCRB rearrangement. In all four CD4+ subsets, TCRB CDR3 length was moderately but significantly shorter in type 1 diabetes patients.

The TCR was taken from a woman between 18 and 30 years old with type 1 diabetes. The sequence joins TRBV7-2 to TRBJ2-2, with 11 middle bases fitting TRBD1. Material for sequencing was naive CD4+ T cells from blood. Per the publication, the cell subset or site label means: true naive CD4+ T cells. The DNA sequence is as follows: TGTGCCAGCAGCTTAGAAGGACAGGGGGCGAGCACCGGGGAGCTGTTTTTT. Its coded protein is CASSLEGQGASTGELFF.